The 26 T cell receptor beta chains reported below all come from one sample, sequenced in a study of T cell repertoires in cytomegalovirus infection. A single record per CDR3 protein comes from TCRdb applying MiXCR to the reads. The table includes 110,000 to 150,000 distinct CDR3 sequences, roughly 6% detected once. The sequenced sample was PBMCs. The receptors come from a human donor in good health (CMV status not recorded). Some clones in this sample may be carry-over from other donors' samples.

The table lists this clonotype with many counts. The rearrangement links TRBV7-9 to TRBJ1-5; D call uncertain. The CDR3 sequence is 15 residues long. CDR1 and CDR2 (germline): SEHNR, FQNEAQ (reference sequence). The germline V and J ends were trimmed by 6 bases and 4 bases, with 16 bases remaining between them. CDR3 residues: CASSLDSMGNQPQHF. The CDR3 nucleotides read TGTGCCAGCAGTTTGGATAGTATGGGGAATCAGCCCCAGCATTTT.

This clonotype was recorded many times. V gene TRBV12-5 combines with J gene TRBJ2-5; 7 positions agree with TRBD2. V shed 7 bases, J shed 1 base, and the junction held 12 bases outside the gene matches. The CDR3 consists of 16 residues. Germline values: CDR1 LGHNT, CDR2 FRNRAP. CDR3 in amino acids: CASAITSGGIQETQYF. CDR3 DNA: TGTGCTAGTGCTATCACCTCCGGGGGGATCCAAGAGACCCAGTACTTC.

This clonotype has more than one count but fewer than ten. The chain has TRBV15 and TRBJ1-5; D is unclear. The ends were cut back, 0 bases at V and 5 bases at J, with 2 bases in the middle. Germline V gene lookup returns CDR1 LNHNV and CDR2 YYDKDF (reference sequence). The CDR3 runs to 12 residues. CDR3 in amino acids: CATSRDHQPQHF. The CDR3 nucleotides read TGTGCCACCAGCAGAGATCATCAGCCCCAGCATTTT. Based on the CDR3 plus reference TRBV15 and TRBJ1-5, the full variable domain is DAMVIQNPRYQVTQFGKPVTLSCSQTLNHNVMYWYQQKSSQAPKLLFHYYDKDFNNEADTPDNFQSRRPNTSFCFLDIRSPGLGDTAMYLCATSRDHQPQHFGDGTRLSIL.

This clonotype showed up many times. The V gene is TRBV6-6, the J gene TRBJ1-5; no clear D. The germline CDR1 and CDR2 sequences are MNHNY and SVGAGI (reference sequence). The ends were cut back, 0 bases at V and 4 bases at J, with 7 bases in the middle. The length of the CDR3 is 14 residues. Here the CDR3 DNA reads TGTGCCAGCAGTTACTCCGGCATGAATCAGCCCCAGCATTTT. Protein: CASSYSGMNQPQHF.

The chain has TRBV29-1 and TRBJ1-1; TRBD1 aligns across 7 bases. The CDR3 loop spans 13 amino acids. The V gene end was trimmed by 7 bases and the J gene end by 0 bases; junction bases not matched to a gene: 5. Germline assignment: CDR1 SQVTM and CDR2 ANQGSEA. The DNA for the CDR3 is TGCAGCGACCTAACAGGGGTGAACACTGAAGCTTTCTTT. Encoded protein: CSDLTGVNTEAFF.

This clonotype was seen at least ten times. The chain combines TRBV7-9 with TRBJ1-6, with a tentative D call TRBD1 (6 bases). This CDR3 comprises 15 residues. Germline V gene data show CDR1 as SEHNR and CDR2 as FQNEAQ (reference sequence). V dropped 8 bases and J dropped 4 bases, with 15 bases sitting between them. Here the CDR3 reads CASPRGPGYNSPLHF. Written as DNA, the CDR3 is TGTGCCAGCCCACGGGGGCCGGGGTATAATTCACCCCTCCACTTT.

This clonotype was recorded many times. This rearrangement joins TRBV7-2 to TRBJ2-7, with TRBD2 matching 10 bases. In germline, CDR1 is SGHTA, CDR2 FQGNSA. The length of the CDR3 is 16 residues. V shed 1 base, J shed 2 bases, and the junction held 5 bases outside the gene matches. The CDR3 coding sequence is TGTGCCAGCAGCTTAGGGGTAGCGGGGGGAACCTACGAGCAGTACTTC. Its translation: CASSLGVAGGTYEQYF.

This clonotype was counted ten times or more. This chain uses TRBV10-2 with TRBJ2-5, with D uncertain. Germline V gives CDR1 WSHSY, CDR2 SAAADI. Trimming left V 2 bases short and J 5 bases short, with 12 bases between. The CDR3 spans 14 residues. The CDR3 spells CASSEVVAGETQYF. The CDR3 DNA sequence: TGCGCCAGCAGTGAGGTGGTAGCTGGGGAGACCCAGTACTTC.

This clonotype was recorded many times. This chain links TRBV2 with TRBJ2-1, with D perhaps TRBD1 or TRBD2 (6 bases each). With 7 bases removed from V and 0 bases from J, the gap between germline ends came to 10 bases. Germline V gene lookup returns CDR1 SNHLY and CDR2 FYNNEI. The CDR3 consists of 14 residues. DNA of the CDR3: TGTGCCAGCAATAAGGGGGGCTCCTACAATGAGCAGTTCTTC. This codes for CASNKGGSYNEQFF.

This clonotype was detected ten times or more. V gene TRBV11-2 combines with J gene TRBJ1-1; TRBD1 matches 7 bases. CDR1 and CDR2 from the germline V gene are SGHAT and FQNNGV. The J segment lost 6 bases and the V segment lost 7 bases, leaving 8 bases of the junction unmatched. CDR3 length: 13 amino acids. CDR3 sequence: CASNNRGYAEAFF. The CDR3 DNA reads TGTGCCAGCAATAACAGGGGATATGCTGAAGCTTTCTTT.

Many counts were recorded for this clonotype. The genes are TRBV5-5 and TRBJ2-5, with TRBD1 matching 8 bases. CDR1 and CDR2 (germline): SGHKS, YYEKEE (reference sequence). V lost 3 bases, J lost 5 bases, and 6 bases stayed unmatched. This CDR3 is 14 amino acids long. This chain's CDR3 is CASSYGQGEETQYF. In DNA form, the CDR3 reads TGTGCCAGCAGCTACGGACAGGGTGAGGAGACCCAGTACTTC.

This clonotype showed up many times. The CDR3 sequence is CASSPPRGPGANVLTF. The CDR3 coding sequence is TGTGCCAGCAGTCCTCCTCGGGGGCCTGGGGCCAACGTCCTGACTTTC. The chain is built from TRBV27 and TRBJ2-6; D tentatively reads TRBD1 or TRBD2 (6 bases each). V lost 5 bases, J lost 2 bases, and 13 bases lay in between. The CDR3 extends over 16 amino acids. Per the germline V gene, CDR1 is MNHEY and CDR2 is SMNVEV (reference sequence).

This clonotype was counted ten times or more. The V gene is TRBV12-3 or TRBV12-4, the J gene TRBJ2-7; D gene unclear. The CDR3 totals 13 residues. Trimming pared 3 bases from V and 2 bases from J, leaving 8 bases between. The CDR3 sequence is CASSFDGAYEQYF. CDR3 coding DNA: TGTGCCAGCAGTTTCGACGGTGCCTACGAGCAGTACTTC.

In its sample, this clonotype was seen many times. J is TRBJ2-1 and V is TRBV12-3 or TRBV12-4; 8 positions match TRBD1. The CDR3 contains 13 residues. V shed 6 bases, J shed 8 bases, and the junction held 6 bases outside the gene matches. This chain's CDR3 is CASRPTGVHEQFF. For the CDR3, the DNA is TGTGCCAGCAGACCGACAGGGGTGCATGAGCAGTTCTTC.

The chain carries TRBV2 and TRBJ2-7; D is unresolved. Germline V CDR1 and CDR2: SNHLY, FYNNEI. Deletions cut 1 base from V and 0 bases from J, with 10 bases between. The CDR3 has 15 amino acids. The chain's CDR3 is CASSEVVSHSYEQYF. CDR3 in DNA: TGTGCCAGCAGTGAAGTCGTCTCCCACTCCTACGAGCAGTACTTC.

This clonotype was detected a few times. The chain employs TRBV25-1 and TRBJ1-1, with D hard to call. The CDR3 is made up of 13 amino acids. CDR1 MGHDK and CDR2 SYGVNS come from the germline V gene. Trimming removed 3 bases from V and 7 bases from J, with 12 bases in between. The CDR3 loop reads CASSDISRDEAFF. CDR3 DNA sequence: TGTGCCAGCAGTGATATCAGCAGAGATGAAGCTTTCTTT.

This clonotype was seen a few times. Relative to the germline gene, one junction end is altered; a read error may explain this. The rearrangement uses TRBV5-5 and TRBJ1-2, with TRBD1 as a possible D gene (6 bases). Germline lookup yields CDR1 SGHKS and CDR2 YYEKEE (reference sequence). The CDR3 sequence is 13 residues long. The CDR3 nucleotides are TGTGCCAGCAGATTGGGGGCCGAAAGTGGCTACACCTTC. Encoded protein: CASRLGAESGYTF.

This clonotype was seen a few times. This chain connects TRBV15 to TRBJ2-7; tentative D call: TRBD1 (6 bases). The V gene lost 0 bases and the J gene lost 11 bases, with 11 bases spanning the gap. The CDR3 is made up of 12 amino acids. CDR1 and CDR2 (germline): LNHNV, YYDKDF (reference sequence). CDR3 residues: CATSRDNRDKYF. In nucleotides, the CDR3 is TGTGCCACCAGCAGAGATAACAGGGATAAGTACTTC.

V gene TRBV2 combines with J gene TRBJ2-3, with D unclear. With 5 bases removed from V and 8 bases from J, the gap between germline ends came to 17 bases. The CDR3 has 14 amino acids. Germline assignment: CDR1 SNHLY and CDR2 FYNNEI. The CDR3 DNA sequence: TGTGCCAGCAGTACCCAAAGTGGAGCGACTACGCAGTATTTT. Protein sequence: CASSTQSGATTQYF.

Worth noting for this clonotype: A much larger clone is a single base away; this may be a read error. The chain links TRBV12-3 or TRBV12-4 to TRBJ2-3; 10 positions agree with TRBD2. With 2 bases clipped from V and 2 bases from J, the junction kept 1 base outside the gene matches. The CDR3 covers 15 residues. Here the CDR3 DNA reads TGTGCCAGCAGTTTAACTAGCGGGGTCACAGATACGCAGTATTTT. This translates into CASSLTSGVTDTQYF.

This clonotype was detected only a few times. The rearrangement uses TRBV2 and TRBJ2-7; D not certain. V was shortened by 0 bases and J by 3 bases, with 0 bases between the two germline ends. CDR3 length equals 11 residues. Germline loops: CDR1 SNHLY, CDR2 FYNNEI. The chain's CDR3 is CASSEAYEQYF. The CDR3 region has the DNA TGTGCCAGCAGTGAAGCCTACGAGCAGTACTTC.

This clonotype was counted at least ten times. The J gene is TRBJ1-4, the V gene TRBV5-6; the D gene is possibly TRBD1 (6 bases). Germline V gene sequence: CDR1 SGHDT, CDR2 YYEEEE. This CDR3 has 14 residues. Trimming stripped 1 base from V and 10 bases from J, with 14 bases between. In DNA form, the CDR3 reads TGTGCCAGCAGCTTGAGGACAGTGGGTGCAAAACTGTTTTTT. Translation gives CASSLRTVGAKLFF.

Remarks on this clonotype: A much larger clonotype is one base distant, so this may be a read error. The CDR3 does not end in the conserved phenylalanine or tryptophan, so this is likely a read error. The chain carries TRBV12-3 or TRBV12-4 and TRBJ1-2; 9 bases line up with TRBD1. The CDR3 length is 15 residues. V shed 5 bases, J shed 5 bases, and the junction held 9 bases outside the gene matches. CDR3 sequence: CASSLGTGRRYGYTL. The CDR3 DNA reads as TGTGCCAGCAGTCTGGGGACAGGGAGGCGGTATGGCTACACCCTC.

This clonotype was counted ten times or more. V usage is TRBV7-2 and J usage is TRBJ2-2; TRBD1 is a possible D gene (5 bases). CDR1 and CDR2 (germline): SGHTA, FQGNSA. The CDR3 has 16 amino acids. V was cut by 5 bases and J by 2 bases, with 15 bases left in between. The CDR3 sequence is CASSPPGRANTGELFF. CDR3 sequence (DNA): TGTGCCAGCAGCCCCCCCGGCAGGGCCAACACCGGGGAGCTGTTTTTT.

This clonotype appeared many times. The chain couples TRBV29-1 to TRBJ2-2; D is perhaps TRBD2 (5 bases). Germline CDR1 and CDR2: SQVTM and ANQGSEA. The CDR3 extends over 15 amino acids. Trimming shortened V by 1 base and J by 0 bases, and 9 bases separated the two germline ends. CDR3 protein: CSVEVTGANTGELFF. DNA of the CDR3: TGCAGCGTTGAAGTTACCGGGGCGAACACCGGGGAGCTGTTTTTT.

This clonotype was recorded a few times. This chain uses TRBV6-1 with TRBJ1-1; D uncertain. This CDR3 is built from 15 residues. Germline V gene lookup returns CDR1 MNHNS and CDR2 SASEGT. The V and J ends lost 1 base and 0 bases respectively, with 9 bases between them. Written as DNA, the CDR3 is TGTGCCAGCAGTGAAGTAGGCAGTATGAACACTGAAGCTTTCTTT. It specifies CASSEVGSMNTEAFF.